Detailed here is one TCR beta chain. Data came from immunoSEQ multiplex PCR; TCRdb stores just in-frame clones and leaves some out. The data show 350,000 to 450,000 clones, approximately 90% seen once. These data come from a study of blood T cell repertoires in COVID-19. In germline, CDR1 is SGHAT, CDR2 FQDESV (reference sequence). Deletions cut 3 bases from V and 6 bases from J, with 15 bases between. This CDR3 contains 15 residues. Source material: PBMCs or T cells enriched from blood (not recorded which). The receptor's source is a woman between 35 and 50 years old who had been exposed to COVID-19. The rearrangement joins TRBV11-1 to TRBJ1-3; no reliable D call. CDR3 sequence reads: CASSFKTDFENTIYF. CDR3 bases: TGTGCCAGCAGCTTCAAGACGGACTTTGAAAACACCATATATTTT. Full variable domain (outside the CDR3, taken from reference TRBV11-1 and TRBJ1-3): EAEVAQSPRYKITEKSQAVAFWCDPISGHATLYWYRQILGQGPELLVQFQDESVVDDSQLPKDRFSAERLKGVDSTLKIQPAELGDSAMYLCASSFKTDFENTIYFGEGSWLTVV.